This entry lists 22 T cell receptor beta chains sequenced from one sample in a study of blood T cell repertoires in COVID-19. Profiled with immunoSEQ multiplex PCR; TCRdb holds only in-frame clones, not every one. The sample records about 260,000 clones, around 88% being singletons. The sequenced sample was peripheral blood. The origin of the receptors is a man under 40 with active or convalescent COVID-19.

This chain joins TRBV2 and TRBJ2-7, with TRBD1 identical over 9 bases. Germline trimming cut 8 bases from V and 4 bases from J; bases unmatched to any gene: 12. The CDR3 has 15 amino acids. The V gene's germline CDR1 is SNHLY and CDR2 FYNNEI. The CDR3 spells CASRPGGTGYYEQYF. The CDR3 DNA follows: TGTGCCAGCCGACCTGGGGGGACAGGGTATTACGAGCAGTACTTC.

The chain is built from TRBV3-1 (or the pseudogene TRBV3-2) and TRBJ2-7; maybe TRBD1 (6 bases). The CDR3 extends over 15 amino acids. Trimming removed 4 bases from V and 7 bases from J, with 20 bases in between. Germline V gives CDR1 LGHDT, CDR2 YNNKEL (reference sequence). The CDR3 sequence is CASSRIRDTNWEQYF. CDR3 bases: TGTGCCAGCAGCCGAATCCGGGACACCAACTGGGAGCAGTACTTC.

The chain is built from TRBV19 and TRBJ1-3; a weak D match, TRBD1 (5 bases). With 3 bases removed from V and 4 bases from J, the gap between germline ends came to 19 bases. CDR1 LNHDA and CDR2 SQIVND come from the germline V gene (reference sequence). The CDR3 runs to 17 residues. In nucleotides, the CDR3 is TGTGCCAGTAGTATGCAAGCCGGACAACTTGGAGGAAACACCATATATTTT. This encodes CASSMQAGQLGGNTIYF.

In nucleotides, the CDR3 is TGTGCCAGCAGCTACGGACAGACCTACGAGCAGTACTTC. Translating it yields CASSYGQTYEQYF. The genes are TRBV5-6 and TRBJ2-7; a weak D match, TRBD1 (6 bases). Trimming shortened V by 3 bases and J by 2 bases, and 9 bases separated the two germline ends. Germline V gene sequence: CDR1 SGHDT, CDR2 YYEEEE. The CDR3 totals 13 residues.

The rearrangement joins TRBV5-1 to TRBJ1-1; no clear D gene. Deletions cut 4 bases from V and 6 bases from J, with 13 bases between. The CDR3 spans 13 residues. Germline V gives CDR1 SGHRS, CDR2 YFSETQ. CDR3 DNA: TGCGCCAGCAGCCCGTTCCCCCAGGCTGAAGCTTTCTTT. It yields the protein CASSPFPQAEAFF.

In DNA, the CDR3 is TGTGCCAGCAGTGACGGGACTAGCGGACTCTCCTACGAGCAGTACTTC. Its translation: CASSDGTSGLSYEQYF. The chain has TRBV2 and TRBJ2-7; 11 bases map to TRBD2. The trim removed 3 bases at V and 0 bases at J, leaving 4 bases unmatched. This CDR3 comprises 16 residues. Germline-derived CDR1 and CDR2 are SNHLY and FYNNEI.

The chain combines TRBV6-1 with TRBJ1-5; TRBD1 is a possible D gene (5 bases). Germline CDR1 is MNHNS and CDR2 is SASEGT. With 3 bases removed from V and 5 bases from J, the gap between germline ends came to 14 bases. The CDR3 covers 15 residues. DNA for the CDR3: TGTGCCAGCAGTGATCAGGGCCCTCCCCATCAGCCCCAGCATTTT. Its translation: CASSDQGPPHQPQHF.

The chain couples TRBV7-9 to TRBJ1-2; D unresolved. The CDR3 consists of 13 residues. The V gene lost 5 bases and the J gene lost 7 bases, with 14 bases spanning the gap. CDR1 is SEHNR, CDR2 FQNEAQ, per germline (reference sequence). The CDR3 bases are TGTGCCAGCAGCCGCACGGTTGGTGGTGGCTACACCTTC. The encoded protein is CASSRTVGGGYTF.

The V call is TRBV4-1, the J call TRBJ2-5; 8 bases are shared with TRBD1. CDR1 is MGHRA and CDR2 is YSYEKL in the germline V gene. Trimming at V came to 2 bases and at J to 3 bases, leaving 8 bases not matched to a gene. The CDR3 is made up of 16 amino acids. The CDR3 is CASSQTWTGMKETQYF. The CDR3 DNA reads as TGCGCCAGCAGCCAAACCTGGACAGGGATGAAAGAGACCCAGTACTTC.

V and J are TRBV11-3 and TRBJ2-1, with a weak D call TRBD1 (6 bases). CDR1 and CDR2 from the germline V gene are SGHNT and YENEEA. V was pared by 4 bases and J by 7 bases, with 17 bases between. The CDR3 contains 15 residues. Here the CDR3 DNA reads TGTGCCAGCAGCTCCCACAGGGCTGAGGAGAATGAGCAGTTCTTC. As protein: CASSSHRAEENEQFF.

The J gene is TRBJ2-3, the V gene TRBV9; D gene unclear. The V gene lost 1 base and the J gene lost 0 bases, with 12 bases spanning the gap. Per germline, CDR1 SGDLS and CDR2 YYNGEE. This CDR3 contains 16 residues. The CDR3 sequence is CASSVRSITSTDTQYF. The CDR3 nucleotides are TGTGCCAGCAGCGTACGGTCTATAACTAGCACAGATACGCAGTATTTT.

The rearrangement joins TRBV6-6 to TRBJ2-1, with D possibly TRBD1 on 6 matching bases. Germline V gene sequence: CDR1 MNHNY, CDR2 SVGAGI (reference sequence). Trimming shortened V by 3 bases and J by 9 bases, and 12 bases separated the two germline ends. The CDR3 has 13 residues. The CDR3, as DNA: TGTGCCAGCAGTTATCGCACACAGGGTGAGCAGTTCTTC. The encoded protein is CASSYRTQGEQFF.

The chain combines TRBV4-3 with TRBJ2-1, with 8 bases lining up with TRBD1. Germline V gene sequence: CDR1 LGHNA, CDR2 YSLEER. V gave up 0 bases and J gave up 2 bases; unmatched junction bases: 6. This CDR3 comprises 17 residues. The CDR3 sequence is CASSQETGQGAYNEQFF. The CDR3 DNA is TGCGCCAGCAGCCAAGAGACCGGACAGGGTGCCTACAATGAGCAGTTCTTC.

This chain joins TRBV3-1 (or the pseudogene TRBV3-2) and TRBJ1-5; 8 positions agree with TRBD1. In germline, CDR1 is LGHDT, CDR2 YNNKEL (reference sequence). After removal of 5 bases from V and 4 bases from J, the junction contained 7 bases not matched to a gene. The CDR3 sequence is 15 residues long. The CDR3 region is CASSVKQGENQPQHF. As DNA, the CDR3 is TGTGCCAGCAGCGTTAAACAGGGGGAAAATCAGCCCCAGCATTTT.

As DNA, the CDR3 is TGCGCCAGCAGTCCTAGCGGCGAAATTAATGAGCAGTTCTTC. Its translation is CASSPSGEINEQFF. V usage is TRBV10-1 and J usage is TRBJ2-1, with 7 bases aligning to TRBD2. V trimming: 5 bases; J trimming: 7 bases; junction bases outside the gene matches: 8. Germline V gene data show CDR1 as WNHNN and CDR2 as SYGVQD (reference sequence). This CDR3 comprises 14 residues.

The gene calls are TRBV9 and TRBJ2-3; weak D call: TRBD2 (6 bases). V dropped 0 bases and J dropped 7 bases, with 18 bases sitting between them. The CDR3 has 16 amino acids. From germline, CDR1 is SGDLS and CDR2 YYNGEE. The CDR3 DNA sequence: TGTGCCAGCAGCGTAGAGCTCGGGGGTACTTCGCATACGCAGTATTTT. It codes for CASSVELGGTSHTQYF. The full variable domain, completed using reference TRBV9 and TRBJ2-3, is DSGVTQTPKHLITATGQRVTLRCSPRSGDLSVYWYQQSLDQGLQFLIQYYNGEERAKGNILERFSAQQFPDLHSELNLSSLELGDSALYFCASSVELGGTSHTQYFGPGTRLTVL.

In DNA form, the CDR3 reads TGTGCCAGCAGCGTTTCGGGACAGAGAAATGAAAAACTGTTTTTT. Translating gives CASSVSGQRNEKLFF. The chain combines TRBV7-2 with TRBJ1-4; 7 bases fit TRBD1. CDR1 is SGHTA, CDR2 FQGNSA, per germline. CDR3 length equals 15 residues. After removal of 5 bases from V and 5 bases from J, the junction contained 8 bases not matched to a gene. Together with reference TRBV7-2 and TRBJ1-4, the CDR3 gives the full variable domain: GAGVSQSPSNKVTEKGKDVELRCDPISGHTALYWYRQSLGQGLEFLIYFQGNSAPDKSGLPSDRFSAERTGGSVSTLTIQRTQQEDSAVYLCASSVSGQRNEKLFFGSGTQLSVL.

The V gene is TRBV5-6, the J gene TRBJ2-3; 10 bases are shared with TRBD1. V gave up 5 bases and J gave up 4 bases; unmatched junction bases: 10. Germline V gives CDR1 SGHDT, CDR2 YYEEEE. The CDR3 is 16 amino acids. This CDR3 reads CASRVLRDRGPDTQYF. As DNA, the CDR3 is TGTGCCAGCAGGGTCCTCCGGGACAGGGGCCCAGATACGCAGTATTTT.

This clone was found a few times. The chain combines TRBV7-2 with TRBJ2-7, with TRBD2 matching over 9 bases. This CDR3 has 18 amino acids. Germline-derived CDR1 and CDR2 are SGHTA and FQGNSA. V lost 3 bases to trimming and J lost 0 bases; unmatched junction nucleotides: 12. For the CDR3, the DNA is TGTGCCAGCAGCTTTAAAGCGGGGGGCCTTTTAAGCTCCTACGAGCAGTACTTC. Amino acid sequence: CASSFKAGGLLSSYEQYF.

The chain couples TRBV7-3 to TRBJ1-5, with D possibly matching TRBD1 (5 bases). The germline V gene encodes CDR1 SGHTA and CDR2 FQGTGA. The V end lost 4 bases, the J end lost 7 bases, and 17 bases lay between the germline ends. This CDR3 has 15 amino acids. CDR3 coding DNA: TGTGCCAGCAGCTCCCGTCAGGGCCAGGGCCAGCCCCAGCATTTT. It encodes CASSSRQGQGQPQHF.

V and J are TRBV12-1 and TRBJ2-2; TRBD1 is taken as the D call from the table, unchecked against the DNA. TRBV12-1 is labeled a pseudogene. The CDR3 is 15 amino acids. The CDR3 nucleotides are TGTGCCAGCAGCTTAGCAGGGGAGAGTACCGGGGAGCTGTTTTTT. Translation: CASSLAGESTGELFF.

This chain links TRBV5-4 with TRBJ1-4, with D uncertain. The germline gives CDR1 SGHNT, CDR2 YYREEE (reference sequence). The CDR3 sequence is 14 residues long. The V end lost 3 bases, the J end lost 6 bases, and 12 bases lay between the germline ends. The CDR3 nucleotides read TGTGCCAGCAGCTCCGGGTCTACCTATGAAAAACTGTTTTTT. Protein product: CASSSGSTYEKLFF.